Each of the 20 T cell receptor beta chains below was sequenced from the same sample in a study of graft-versus-host responses after intestinal transplantation. TCRdb's copy holds only in-frame clones and misses some; the assay was immunoSEQ multiplex PCR. Of around 92,000 clones listed, 86% are singletons. The sample was PBMCs, taken 255 days after intestinal transplant. Receptors were obtained from a human patient who received an intestinal transplant, so some T cells may come from the graft donor.

This chain joins TRBV7-9 and TRBJ2-1; TRBD2 agrees at 9 bases. Germline trimming cut 4 bases from V and 0 bases from J; bases unmatched to any gene: 10. Germline-derived CDR1 and CDR2 are SEHNR and FQNEAQ (reference sequence). The CDR3 covers 18 residues. The DNA for the CDR3 is TGTGCCAGCAGCTCCATTTTAGCGGGAGCCAGCTCCTACAATGAGCAGTTCTTC. Protein product: CASSSILAGASSYNEQFF.

This chain links TRBV6-1 with TRBJ1-5; a possible D gene is TRBD1 (5 bases). V was cut by 4 bases and J by 3 bases, with 16 bases left in between. The CDR3 runs 16 residues. Germline V gene lookup returns CDR1 MNHNS and CDR2 SASEGT. DNA of the CDR3: TGTGCCAGCAGTGGAAAAGGAACAGGCCTCAATCAGCCCCAGCATTTT. Protein product: CASSGKGTGLNQPQHF.

This rearrangement joins TRBV5-1 to TRBJ2-5, with D perhaps matching TRBD1 or TRBD2 (6 bases each). The germline V gene has CDR1 SGHRS and CDR2 YFSETQ. The CDR3 sequence is 14 residues long. Deletions cut 0 bases from V and 4 bases from J, with 10 bases between. The CDR3 sequence is CASSLAGGGETQYF. As DNA, the CDR3 is TGCGCCAGCAGCTTGGCCGGGGGCGGAGAGACCCAGTACTTC.

The rearrangement joins TRBV5-4 to TRBJ2-1; maybe TRBD1 (5 bases). The CDR3 spans 14 residues. V was pared by 5 bases and J by 5 bases, with 14 bases between. CDR1 and CDR2 (germline): SGHNT, YYREEE (reference sequence). CDR3 DNA: TGTGCCAGCAGTATAAGGGGCGGAGACAATGAGCAGTTCTTC. This codes for CASSIRGGDNEQFF.

The CDR3 loop reads CASSSGTGDRTGELFF. The CDR3 nucleotides are TGTGCCAGCAGCTCCGGGACAGGGGACCGAACCGGGGAGCTGTTTTTT. The chain recombines TRBV5-4 with TRBJ2-2; 10 nucleotides match TRBD1. The CDR3 covers 16 residues. V lost 3 bases to trimming and J lost 5 bases; unmatched junction nucleotides: 7. Germline CDR1 is SGHNT and CDR2 is YYREEE (reference sequence).

This chain uses TRBV6-5 with TRBJ1-2; D remains unclear. The CDR3 covers 15 residues. CDR1 is MNHEY, CDR2 SVGAGI, per germline. The germline V and J ends were trimmed by 6 bases and 0 bases, with 14 bases remaining between them. The CDR3 DNA reads TGTGCCAGCAGCAGAGGCGGCAGGACTAACTATGGCTACACCTTC. Translation: CASSRGGRTNYGYTF.

This clone appeared a single time. This chain links TRBV7-3 with TRBJ2-3; 12 bases agree with TRBD2. The CDR3 has 16 residues. CDR1 and CDR2 (germline): SGHTA, FQGTGA. The V segment lost 3 bases and the J segment 2 bases; nucleotides outside the gene matches: 3. The CDR3 nucleotides are TGTGCCAGCAGCTTGGGGACTAGCGGGCACACAGATACGCAGTATTTT. It codes for CASSLGTSGHTDTQYF.

This sequence joins TRBV7-3 and TRBJ2-3; tentatively, D is TRBD1 or TRBD2 (5 bases each). In germline, CDR1 is SGHTA, CDR2 FQGTGA. Trimming cost V 5 bases and J 6 bases, with 12 bases left between them. This CDR3 has 13 amino acids. The CDR3 region is CASSRWGKDTQYF. The CDR3 coding sequence is TGTGCCAGCAGCCGTTGGGGGAAGGATACGCAGTATTTT.

For this clone: An end of the junction does not agree with germline; a read error may underlie this. The chain combines TRBV7-7 with TRBJ2-2; perhaps TRBD1 as D (5 bases). CDR3 length equals 13 residues. Germline loops: CDR1 SSHAT, CDR2 FNYEAQ (reference sequence). The CDR3 protein is CASSARVAGELFF. The CDR3 DNA reads TGTGCTAGCAGCGCCAGGGTGGCCGGGGAGCTGTTTTTT.

This clone has a single count. The chain has TRBV5-4 and TRBJ2-3; no firm D call. V was pared by 0 bases and J by 0 bases, with 14 bases between. Germline V gene sequence: CDR1 SGHNT, CDR2 YYREEE (reference sequence). The CDR3 spans 17 residues. Written as DNA, the CDR3 is TGTGCCAGCAGCTTGGAACCCCTCGCTGATAGCACAGATACGCAGTATTTT. It encodes CASSLEPLADSTDTQYF.

This clone has a handful of counts. The junction differs from germline at one of its ends, possibly a read error. The chain uses TRBV7-7 and TRBJ2-2; 11 nucleotides match TRBD1. The CDR3 loop spans 17 amino acids. The germline V gene has CDR1 SSHAT and CDR2 FNYEAQ (reference sequence). In DNA form, the CDR3 reads TGTGCTAGCAGCTTAACTGGACAGGGGGCAAGCGCCGGGGAGCTGTTTTTT. Translated: CASSLTGQGASAGELFF.

This rearrangement joins TRBV5-8 to TRBJ2-7; the D is unclear. V was cut by 1 base and J by 1 base, with 6 bases left in between. This CDR3 region has 13 residues. The germline V gene has CDR1 SGHTS and CDR2 YDEGEE. The CDR3 reads CASSLWQSYEQYV. In nucleotides, the CDR3 is TGTGCCAGCAGCTTGTGGCAGTCCTACGAGCAGTACGTC.

This chain links TRBV19 with TRBJ1-1; 9 nucleotides match TRBD1. The CDR3 has 12 residues. Trimming removed 7 bases from V and 5 bases from J; junction bases left unmatched: 2. Germline V gene lookup returns CDR1 LNHDA and CDR2 SQIVND (reference sequence). The CDR3 bases are TGTGCCAGTACAGACAGGGGGACTGAAGCTTTCTTT. Its translation: CASTDRGTEAFF.

This chain uses TRBV5-1 with TRBJ2-1; TRBD2 matches at 9 bases. This CDR3 is built from 17 residues. V lost 1 base to trimming and J lost 7 bases; unmatched junction nucleotides: 12. Germline V lookup: CDR1 SGHRS, CDR2 YFSETQ. CDR3 nucleotide sequence: TGCGCCAGCAGCTTGAGACTAGCGGACCAATCTGGAAATGAGCAGTTCTTC. Residues: CASSLRLADQSGNEQFF.

The chain links TRBV6-5 to TRBJ2-7, with D perhaps TRBD2 (5 bases). The germline gives CDR1 MNHEY, CDR2 SVGAGI. The CDR3 runs 14 residues. Trimming removed 6 bases at V and 1 base at J, with 13 bases between. DNA for the CDR3: TGTGCCAGCAGGGATGAGGGTGCGTCCTACGAGCAGTACTTC. Translation gives CASRDEGASYEQYF.

The chain uses TRBV7-3 and TRBJ2-2; 11 bases are a match to TRBD1. J was trimmed by 5 bases and V by 5 bases; bases with no gene match: 13. Germline loops: CDR1 SGHTA, CDR2 FQGTGA. The CDR3 is 18 residues long. The CDR3 reads CASSPSLPGTGGTGELFF. The CDR3 DNA sequence: TGTGCCAGCAGCCCATCACTCCCCGGGACAGGGGGGACCGGGGAGCTGTTTTTT.

J is TRBJ2-1 and V is TRBV6-6; TRBD2 agrees at 12 bases. This CDR3 is built from 13 residues. Germline V CDR1 and CDR2: MNHNY, SVGAGI (reference sequence). The CDR3 loop reads CSIGLAGMNEQFF. CDR3 DNA sequence: TGTTCCATCGGACTAGCGGGAATGAATGAGCAGTTCTTC.

This sequence joins TRBV10-3 and TRBJ2-3; 9 positions agree with TRBD1. There are 16 residues in the CDR3. J lost 0 bases, V lost 4 bases, and 5 bases had no gene match. CDR1 and CDR2 from the germline V gene are ENHRY and SYGVKD. CDR3 sequence (DNA): TGTGCCATCAGTGCCGGACAGGGGCCTAGCACAGATACGCAGTATTTT. This translates into CAISAGQGPSTDTQYF.

The J gene is TRBJ2-1, the V gene TRBV10-3; D is ambiguous. The CDR3 sequence is 14 residues long. The V and J ends lost 4 bases and 7 bases respectively, with 14 bases between them. Germline V gene data show CDR1 as ENHRY and CDR2 as SYGVKD. CDR3 in amino acids: CAISAEPYGNEQFF. The CDR3 bases are TGTGCCATCAGTGCCGAGCCTTATGGGAATGAGCAGTTCTTC.

The rearrangement links TRBV12-5 to TRBJ2-3; TRBD2 aligns across 8 bases. CDR3 size: 14 residues. Germline V lookup: CDR1 LGHNT, CDR2 FRNRAP. Trimming took 6 bases from V and 5 from J; bases not matched to a gene: 7. Here the CDR3 reads CASGLSAGVDTQYF. For the CDR3, the DNA is TGTGCTAGTGGCCTCTCAGCGGGGGTAGATACGCAGTATTTT.